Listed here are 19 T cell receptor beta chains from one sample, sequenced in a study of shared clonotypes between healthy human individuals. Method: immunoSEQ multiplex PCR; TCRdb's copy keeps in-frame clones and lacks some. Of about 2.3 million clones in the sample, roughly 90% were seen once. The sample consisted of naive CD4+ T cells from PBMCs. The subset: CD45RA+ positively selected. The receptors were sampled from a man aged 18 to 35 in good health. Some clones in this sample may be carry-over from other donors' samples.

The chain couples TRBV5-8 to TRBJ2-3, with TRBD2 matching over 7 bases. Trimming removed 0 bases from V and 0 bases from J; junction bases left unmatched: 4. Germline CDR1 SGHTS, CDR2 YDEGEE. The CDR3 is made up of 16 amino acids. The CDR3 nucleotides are TGTGCCAGCAGCTTGGAGCTCGGGGGGAGCACAGATACGCAGTATTTT. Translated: CASSLELGGSTDTQYF.

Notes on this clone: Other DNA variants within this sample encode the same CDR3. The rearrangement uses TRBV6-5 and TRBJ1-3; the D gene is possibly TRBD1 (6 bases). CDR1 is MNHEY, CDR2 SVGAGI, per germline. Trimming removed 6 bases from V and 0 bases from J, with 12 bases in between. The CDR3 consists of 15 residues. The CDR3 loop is CASRRDRSSGNTIYF. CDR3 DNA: TGTGCCAGCAGAAGAGACAGGTCCTCTGGAAACACCATATATTTT.

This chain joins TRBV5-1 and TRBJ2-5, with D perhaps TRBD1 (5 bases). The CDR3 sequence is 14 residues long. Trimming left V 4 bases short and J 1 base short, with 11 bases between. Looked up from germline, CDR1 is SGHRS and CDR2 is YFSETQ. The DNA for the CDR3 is TGCGCCAGCAGCGACAGCGCTTCCCAAGAGACCCAGTACTTC. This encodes CASSDSASQETQYF.

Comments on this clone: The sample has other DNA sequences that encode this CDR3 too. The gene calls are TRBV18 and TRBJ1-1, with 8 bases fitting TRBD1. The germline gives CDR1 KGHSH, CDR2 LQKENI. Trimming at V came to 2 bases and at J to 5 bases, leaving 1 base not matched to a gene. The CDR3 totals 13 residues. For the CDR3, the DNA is TGTGCCAGCTCACCAACAGGGGGGACTGAAGCTTTCTTT. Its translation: CASSPTGGTEAFF.

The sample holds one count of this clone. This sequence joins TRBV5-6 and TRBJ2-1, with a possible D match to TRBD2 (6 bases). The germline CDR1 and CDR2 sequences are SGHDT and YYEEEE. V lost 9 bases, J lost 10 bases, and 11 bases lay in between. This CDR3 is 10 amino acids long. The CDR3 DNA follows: TGTGCCACAGGGACTCAAGAGCAGTTCTTC. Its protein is CATGTQEQFF.

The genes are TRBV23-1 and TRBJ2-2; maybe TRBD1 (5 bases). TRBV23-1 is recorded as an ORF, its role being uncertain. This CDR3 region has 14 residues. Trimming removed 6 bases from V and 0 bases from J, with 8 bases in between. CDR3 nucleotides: TGCGCCAGCAGCGACAGTTCGAACACCGGGGAGCTGTTTTTT. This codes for CASSDSSNTGELFF.

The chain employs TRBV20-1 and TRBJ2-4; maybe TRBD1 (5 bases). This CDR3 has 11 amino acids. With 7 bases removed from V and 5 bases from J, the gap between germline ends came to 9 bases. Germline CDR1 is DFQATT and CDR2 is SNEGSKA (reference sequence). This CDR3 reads CSGQGENIQYF. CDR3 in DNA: TGCAGTGGTCAGGGCGAAAACATTCAGTACTTC.

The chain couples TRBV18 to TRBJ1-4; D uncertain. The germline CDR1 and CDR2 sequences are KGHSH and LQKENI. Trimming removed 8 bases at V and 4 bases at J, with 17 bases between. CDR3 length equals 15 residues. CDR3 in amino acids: CASAPGRNFNEKLFF. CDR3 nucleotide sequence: TGTGCCAGCGCCCCCGGACGTAACTTTAATGAAAAACTGTTTTTT.

The CDR3 here is CASSFLGRGAAAKNIQYF. The CDR3 DNA is TGTGCCAGCAGTTTTCTAGGTCGAGGTGCAGCAGCCAAAAACATTCAGTACTTC. V is TRBV28 and J is TRBJ2-4; D gene ambiguous. Germline-derived CDR1 and CDR2 are MDHEN and SYDVKM. V shed 3 bases and J shed 0 bases, with 18 bases lying between them. CDR3 length equals 18 residues.

The CDR3 region has the DNA TGTGCCAGCCGCAACTCTGGAAACACCATATATTTT. Its translation is CASRNSGNTIYF. This rearrangement joins TRBV13 to TRBJ1-3, with D unresolved. Trimming removed 8 bases from V and 0 bases from J, with 5 bases in between. Germline V lookup: CDR1 PRHDT, CDR2 FYEKMQ (reference sequence). The CDR3 totals 12 residues.

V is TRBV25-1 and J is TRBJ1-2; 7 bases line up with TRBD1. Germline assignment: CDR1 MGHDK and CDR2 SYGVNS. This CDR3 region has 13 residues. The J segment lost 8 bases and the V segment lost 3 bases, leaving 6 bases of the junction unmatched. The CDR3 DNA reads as TGTGCCAGCAGTGAGCCAGGGGGAGGCGGCTACACCTTC. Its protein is CASSEPGGGGYTF.

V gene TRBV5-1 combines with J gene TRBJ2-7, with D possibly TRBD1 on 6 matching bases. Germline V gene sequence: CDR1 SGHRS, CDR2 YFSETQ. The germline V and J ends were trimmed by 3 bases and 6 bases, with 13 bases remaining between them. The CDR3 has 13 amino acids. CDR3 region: CASSYRDTSEQYF. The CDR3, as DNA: TGCGCCAGCAGCTACCGGGACACAAGCGAGCAGTACTTC.

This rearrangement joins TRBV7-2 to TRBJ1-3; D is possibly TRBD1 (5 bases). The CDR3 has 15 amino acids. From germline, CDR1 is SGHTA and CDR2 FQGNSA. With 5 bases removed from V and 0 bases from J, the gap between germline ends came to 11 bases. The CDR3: CASSLQGISGNTIYF. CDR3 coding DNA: TGTGCCAGCAGCCTGCAGGGCATCTCTGGAAACACCATATATTTT.

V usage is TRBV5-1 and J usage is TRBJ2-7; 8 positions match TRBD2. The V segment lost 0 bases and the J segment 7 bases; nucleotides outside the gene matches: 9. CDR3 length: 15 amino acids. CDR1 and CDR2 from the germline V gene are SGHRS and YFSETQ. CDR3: CASSLAPAGVREQYF. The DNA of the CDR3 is TGCGCCAGCAGCTTGGCTCCAGCGGGAGTTCGGGAGCAGTACTTC.

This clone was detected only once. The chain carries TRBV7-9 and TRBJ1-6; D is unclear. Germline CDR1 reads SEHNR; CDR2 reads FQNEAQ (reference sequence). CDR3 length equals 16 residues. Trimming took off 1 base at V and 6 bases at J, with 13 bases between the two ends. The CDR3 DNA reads TGTGCCAGCAGCTTAGAGGTCAGGCGTCGTAATTCACCCCTCCACTTT. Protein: CASSLEVRRRNSPLHF.

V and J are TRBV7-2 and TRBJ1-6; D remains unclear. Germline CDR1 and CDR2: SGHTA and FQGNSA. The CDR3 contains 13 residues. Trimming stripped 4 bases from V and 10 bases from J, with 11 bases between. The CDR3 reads CASSSRVRSPLHF. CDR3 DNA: TGTGCCAGCAGCTCTCGGGTACGATCACCCCTCCACTTT.

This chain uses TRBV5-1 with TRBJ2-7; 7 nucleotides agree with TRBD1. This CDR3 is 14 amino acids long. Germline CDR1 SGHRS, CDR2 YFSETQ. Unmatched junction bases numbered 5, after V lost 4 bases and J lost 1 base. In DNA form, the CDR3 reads TGCGCCAGCAGCGGGTGGGGACAGTCCTACGAGCAGTACTTC. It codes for CASSGWGQSYEQYF.

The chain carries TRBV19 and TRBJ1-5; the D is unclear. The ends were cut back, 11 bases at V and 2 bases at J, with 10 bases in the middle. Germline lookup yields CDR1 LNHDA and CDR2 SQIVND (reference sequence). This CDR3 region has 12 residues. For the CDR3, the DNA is TGTGCCGCCCGCCGGGGCAATCAGCCCCAGCATTTT. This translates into CAARRGNQPQHF.

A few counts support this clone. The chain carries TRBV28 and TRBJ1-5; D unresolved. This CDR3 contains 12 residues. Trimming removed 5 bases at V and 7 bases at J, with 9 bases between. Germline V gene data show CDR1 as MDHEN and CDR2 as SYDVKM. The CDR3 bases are TGTGCCAGCAGTCCTCAGTTACAGCCCCAGCATTTT. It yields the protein CASSPQLQPQHF.